This paragraph reports one T cell receptor beta chain. The target antigen is unknown. V was trimmed by 8 bases and J by 4 bases, leaving 17 bases between them. CDR1 is SEHNR and CDR2 is FQNEAQ in the germline V gene (reference sequence). This CDR3 spans 14 amino acids. An assay was performed, and its level was deep. About 30,000 T cell genomes, or around 180 ng DNA, went into the sorted-subset replicate PCRs. TCRdb's copy holds only in-frame clones and misses some; the assay was immunoSEQ multiplex PCR. This sample has about 2.1 million clones, with about 94% found just once. These data are taken from a study of shared clonotypes between healthy human individuals. Overall study context: Researchers assigned three CD4 naive, three CD4 memory, two CD8 naive and one CD8 memory plate to each donor.

Study-level points and caveats: Rarefaction showed sorted-subset sequencing was incomplete despite large depth.

The naive CD8 fraction comprised CD45RO-negative cells positively selected for CCR7 and excluded terminally differentiated effector memory CD45RA+ cells. The clonotype originates from a man aged 18-30 years in good health. Some clones in this sample may be carry-over from other donors' samples. V is TRBV7-9 and J is TRBJ1-1; no clear D gene. What was sequenced was naive CD8+ T cells from PBMCs. CDR3 DNA: TGTGCCAGCGACCCTTTGGGTTTCGGCACTGAAGCTTTCTTT. Its translation is CASDPLGFGTEAFF.